This paragraph reports one T cell receptor beta chain. The antigen remains undetermined. The Oncomine TCR Beta short-read assay was what sequenced the DNA obtained from cultured CD4+ T cells. Genomic DNA was taken out of cultured CD4+ T cells by extraction. MiXCR, run by TCRdb on the PCR reads, gives a single entry per CDR3 protein. Among about 20,000 distinct CDR3 sequences listed, around 60% were seen once. The data originate from a study of vaccination and CD4 T cells after COVID-19. Study results and limitations: Convalescent patients displayed a median around 88% of reactive clones emerging only post-vaccination.

The CDR3 consists of 13 residues. The germline CDR1 and CDR2 sequences are SSHAT and FNYEAQ (reference sequence). V lost 1 base and J 9 bases, leaving 10 bases between the germline ends. The treatment was: roughly 11-day PBMC culture with coronavirus spike peptide pools or control peptides (ViraFEST assay). First, ViraFEST expanded antigen-specific T cells with peptide pools, and next it sequenced the TCRs. Upon completion of more than 9 days of culture, CD4+ T cells were isolated via negative selection. The TCR originated in a human donor who had recovered from COVID-19. V and J are TRBV7-7 and TRBJ2-1; D is possibly TRBD1 (5 bases). The sequencing used CD4+ T cells from blood, cultured in vitro, collected after SARS-CoV-2 vaccination. The CDR3 sequence: CASSLGAQGEQFF. The CDR3 coding sequence is TGTGCCAGCAGCTTAGGGGCCCAGGGTGAGCAGTTCTTC.